The entry below gives a single TCR beta chain sequence along with its context. Losses at the gene ends were 0 bases for V and 3 bases for J; bases not matched to a gene: 7. Looked up from germline, CDR1 is DFQATT and CDR2 is SNEGSKA (reference sequence). The CDR3 contains 15 residues. From blood CD8+ and CD4+ T cells, TCR beta sequences were generated. The data originate from a study of CD8 T cells in Susac syndrome. RNA in amounts of roughly 0.5 to 1 ug was reverse transcribed with random hexamers. TCRdb used MiXCR to reprocess the immunoSEQ multiplex PCR reads, holding one entry per CDR3 protein. The sample carries fewer than 150,000 distinct CDR3 sequences, around 93% recorded once.

The sequence came from a human donor with Susac syndrome. Sequenced sample: CD8+ T cells from PBMCs. The J gene is TRBJ2-7, the V gene TRBV20-1; TRBD1 matches 8 bases. This chain's CDR3 is CSARDSRGQGYEQYF. As DNA, the CDR3 is TGCAGTGCTAGAGATTCCAGGGGGCAAGGCTACGAGCAGTACTTC.